The rows below give T cell receptor beta chains drawn from one sample of a study of monozygotic twins with cystic fibrosis. The method was immunoSEQ multiplex PCR; TCRdb's version includes in-frame clones alone and lacks a portion of them. The sample lists 30,000 or so clones, 96% occurring once. The specimen sequenced was blood. These receptors were obtained from a girl aged 2 to 10 with cystic fibrosis. CDR3s include the opening cysteine and the closing phenylalanine or tryptophan. Fields, in order: V gene, D gene, J gene, clone size, CDR3 protein, CDR3 DNA. D genes are given only for firm matches. Clone size appears in some rows only: once, few, many, or a class for an expanded clone.

V gene: TRBV6-6
D gene: .
J gene: TRBJ1-1
clone size: .
CDR3 protein: CASSWEGSMNTEAFF
CDR3 DNA: TGTGCCAGCAGTTGGGAGGGGTCGATGAACACTGAAGCTTTCTTT

V gene: TRBV19
D gene: .
J gene: TRBJ1-5
clone size: .
CDR3 protein: CASSRTGSGNQPQHF
CDR3 DNA: TGTGCCAGTAGTAGAACAGGGTCGGGCAATCAGCCCCAGCATTTT

V gene: TRBV7-3
D gene: .
J gene: TRBJ2-5
clone size: .
CDR3 protein: CASSLSGRGETQYF
CDR3 DNA: TGTGCCAGCAGCTTAAGTGGCCGAGGGGAGACCCAGTACTTC

V gene: TRBV2
D gene: .
J gene: TRBJ2-2
clone size: .
CDR3 protein: CASSDSSTGLDGELFF
CDR3 DNA: TGTGCCAGCAGTGACTCTTCCACGGGGCTGGACGGGGAGCTGTTTTTT

V gene: TRBV7-9
D gene: TRBD1
J gene: TRBJ2-2
clone size: .
CDR3 protein: CASSTVDRITGELFF
CDR3 DNA: TGTGCCAGCAGCACCGTGGACAGGATCACCGGGGAGCTGTTTTTT

V gene: TRBV7-2
D gene: TRBD2
J gene: TRBJ2-3
clone size: .
CDR3 protein: CATSGTRTDTQYF
CDR3 DNA: TGTGCCACAAGCGGGACCCGCACAGATACGCAGTATTTT

V gene: TRBV29-1
D gene: .
J gene: TRBJ2-7
clone size: .
CDR3 protein: CSVEDRDIRNHYEQYF
CDR3 DNA: TGCAGCGTTGAAGACCGGGACATTCGTAATCACTACGAGCAGTACTTC

V gene: TRBV19
D gene: .
J gene: TRBJ2-1
clone size: .
CDR3 protein: CASSPGTDWGEQFF
CDR3 DNA: TGTGCCAGTAGTCCCGGGACCGATTGGGGTGAGCAGTTCTTC

V gene: TRBV6-1
D gene: .
J gene: TRBJ1-1
clone size: .
CDR3 protein: CASSEAQGPRAFF
CDR3 DNA: TGTGCCAGCAGTGAAGCCCAGGGCCCCAGGGCTTTCTTT

V gene: TRBV7-9
D gene: TRBD2
J gene: TRBJ2-3
clone size: .
CDR3 protein: CASSWTSGSGADTQYF
CDR3 DNA: TGTGCCAGCAGCTGGACTAGCGGGAGTGGGGCAGATACGCAGTATTTT

V gene: TRBV29-1
D gene: TRBD1
J gene: TRBJ2-7
clone size: .
CDR3 protein: CSVEDLQGYGYEQYF
CDR3 DNA: TGCAGCGTTGAGGACCTACAGGGGTACGGCTACGAGCAGTACTTC

V gene: TRBV10-3
D gene: .
J gene: TRBJ1-1
clone size: .
CDR3 protein: CAISGTGGDTEAFF
CDR3 DNA: TGTGCCATCAGTGGGACCGGGGGGGACACTGAAGCTTTCTTT

V gene: TRBV19
D gene: TRBD1
J gene: TRBJ1-3
clone size: once
CDR3 protein: CASSSTGGLGNTIYF
CDR3 DNA: TGTGCCAGTAGCTCGACAGGGGGCCTTGGAAACACCATATATTTT

V gene: TRBV5-1
D gene: TRBD2
J gene: TRBJ2-3
clone size: .
CDR3 protein: CASSFSGMGDTQYF
CDR3 DNA: TGCGCCAGCAGCTTTAGCGGGATGGGGGATACGCAGTATTTT

V gene: TRBV11-2
D gene: TRBD2
J gene: TRBJ2-7
clone size: .
CDR3 protein: CASSRTSGGSYEQYF
CDR3 DNA: TGTGCCAGCAGCAGAACTAGCGGGGGCTCCTACGAGCAGTACTTC

V gene: TRBV19
D gene: .
J gene: TRBJ1-5
clone size: .
CDR3 protein: CASSRIGNQPQHF
CDR3 DNA: TGTGCCAGTAGTAGAATTGGCAATCAGCCCCAGCATTTT

V gene: TRBV5-1
D gene: TRBD2
J gene: TRBJ2-7
clone size: .
CDR3 protein: CASFQGSGRATYEQYF
CDR3 DNA: TGCGCCAGCTTTCAAGGTAGCGGGAGGGCCACCTACGAGCAGTACTTC

V gene: TRBV7-2
D gene: TRBD1
J gene: TRBJ1-1
clone size: .
CDR3 protein: CASSPRTGNTEAFF
CDR3 DNA: TGTGCCAGCAGCCCTAGGACAGGGAACACTGAAGCTTTCTTT

V gene: TRBV7-9
D gene: .
J gene: TRBJ2-3
clone size: .
CDR3 protein: CASSLASSTDTQYF
CDR3 DNA: TGTGCCAGCAGCTTAGCCTCAAGCACAGATACGCAGTATTTT

V gene: TRBV30
D gene: .
J gene: TRBJ2-7
clone size: .
CDR3 protein: CAWNRRQAHEQYF
CDR3 DNA: TGTGCCTGGAACCGAAGACAAGCCCACGAGCAGTACTTC

V gene: TRBV30
D gene: .
J gene: TRBJ2-3
clone size: .
CDR3 protein: CAWSPVDTQYF
CDR3 DNA: TGTGCCTGGAGTCCTGTAGATACGCAGTATTTT

V gene: TRBV7-9
D gene: .
J gene: TRBJ2-7
clone size: .
CDR3 protein: CASMPRNTYEQYF
CDR3 DNA: TGTGCCAGTATGCCCCGTAACACCTACGAGCAGTACTTC

V gene: TRBV2
D gene: TRBD2
J gene: TRBJ2-1
clone size: .
CDR3 protein: CASSVDSGRVNEQFF
CDR3 DNA: TGTGCCAGCAGTGTGGACAGCGGGAGAGTAAATGAGCAGTTCTTC

V gene: TRBV6-6
D gene: .
J gene: TRBJ1-5
clone size: once
CDR3 protein: CASSYESQPQHF
CDR3 DNA: TGTGCCAGCAGTTATGAGAGTCAGCCCCAGCATTTT

V gene: TRBV30
D gene: .
J gene: TRBJ1-4
clone size: .
CDR3 protein: CAWSVLGEKLFF
CDR3 DNA: TGTGCCTGGAGTGTATTGGGTGAAAAACTGTTTTTT

V gene: TRBV5-6
D gene: .
J gene: TRBJ2-7
clone size: .
CDR3 protein: CASSPQGDYEQYF
CDR3 DNA: TGTGCCAGCAGCCCACAGGGTGATTACGAGCAGTACTTC

V gene: TRBV19
D gene: TRBD2
J gene: TRBJ2-5
clone size: .
CDR3 protein: CASSISAGGPSETQYF
CDR3 DNA: TGTGCCAGTAGTATCTCAGCGGGAGGGCCTTCAGAGACCCAGTACTTC

V gene: TRBV9
D gene: .
J gene: TRBJ1-1
clone size: .
CDR3 protein: CASSVEPRGNTEAFF
CDR3 DNA: TGTGCCAGCAGCGTAGAACCCAGGGGGAACACTGAAGCTTTCTTT

V gene: TRBV9
D gene: .
J gene: TRBJ2-7
clone size: once
CDR3 protein: CASSAQALAYEQYF
CDR3 DNA: TGTGCCAGCAGCGCCCAAGCCCTCGCCTACGAGCAGTACTTC

V gene: TRBV12-5
D gene: .
J gene: TRBJ2-2
clone size: once
CDR3 protein: CASGLAAAGTGELFF
CDR3 DNA: TGTGCTAGTGGTTTGGCAGCAGCAGGCACCGGGGAGCTGTTTTTT

V gene: TRBV7-2
D gene: .
J gene: TRBJ2-1
clone size: .
CDR3 protein: CASSFEDEQFF
CDR3 DNA: TGTGCCAGCAGCTTCGAGGATGAGCAGTTCTTC

V gene: TRBV12-5
D gene: .
J gene: TRBJ2-2
clone size: .
CDR3 protein: CASGNRVPGELFF
CDR3 DNA: TGTGCTAGTGGCAACAGGGTACCCGGGGAGCTGTTTTTT

V gene: TRBV7-9
D gene: TRBD1
J gene: TRBJ1-4
clone size: .
CDR3 protein: CASSLAGTGNEKLFF
CDR3 DNA: TGTGCCAGCAGCTTAGCTGGGACAGGGAATGAAAAACTGTTTTTT

V gene: TRBV10-3
D gene: .
J gene: TRBJ1-2
clone size: .
CDR3 protein: CAISENRAESYYGYTF
CDR3 DNA: TGTGCCATCAGTGAGAATCGAGCCGAATCTTACTATGGCTACACCTTC

V gene: TRBV6-1
D gene: .
J gene: TRBJ2-7
clone size: .
CDR3 protein: CASRAGLPKSYEQYF
CDR3 DNA: TGTGCCAGCAGGGCGGGACTCCCGAAATCCTACGAGCAGTACTTC

V gene: TRBV28
D gene: .
J gene: TRBJ1-5
clone size: .
CDR3 protein: CASISMSWGTDQPQHF
CDR3 DNA: TGTGCCAGCATCTCCATGAGTTGGGGGACGGATCAGCCCCAGCATTTT